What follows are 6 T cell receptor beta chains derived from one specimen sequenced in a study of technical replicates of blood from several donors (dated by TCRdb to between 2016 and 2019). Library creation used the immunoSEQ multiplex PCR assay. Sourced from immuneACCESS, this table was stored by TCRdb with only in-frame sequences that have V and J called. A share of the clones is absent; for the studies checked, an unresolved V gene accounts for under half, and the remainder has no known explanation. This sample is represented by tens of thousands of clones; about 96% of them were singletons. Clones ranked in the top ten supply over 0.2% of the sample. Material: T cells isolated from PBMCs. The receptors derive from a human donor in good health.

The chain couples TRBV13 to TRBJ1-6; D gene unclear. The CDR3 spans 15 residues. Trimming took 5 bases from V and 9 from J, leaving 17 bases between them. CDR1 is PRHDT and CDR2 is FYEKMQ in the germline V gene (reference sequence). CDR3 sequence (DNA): TGTGCCAGCAGCCCCTTTCTGGGAGCGGGTTCACCCCTCCACTTT. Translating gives CASSPFLGAGSPLHF. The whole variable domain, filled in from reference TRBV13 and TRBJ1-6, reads AAGVIQSPRHLIKEKRETATLKCYPIPRHDTVYWYQQGPGQDPQFLISFYEKMQSDKGSIPDRFSAQQFSDYHSELNMSSLELGDSALYFCASSPFLGAGSPLHFGNGTRLTVT.

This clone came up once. The CDR3 DNA reads TGCGCCAGCAGAGCGGTGAACACTGAAGCTTTCTTT. The encoded protein is CASRAVNTEAFF. This chain links TRBV5-1 with TRBJ1-1; the D is unclear. This CDR3 is built from 12 residues. V lost 5 bases to trimming and J lost 0 bases, with 5 bases between them. Germline V CDR1 and CDR2: SGHRS, YFSETQ.

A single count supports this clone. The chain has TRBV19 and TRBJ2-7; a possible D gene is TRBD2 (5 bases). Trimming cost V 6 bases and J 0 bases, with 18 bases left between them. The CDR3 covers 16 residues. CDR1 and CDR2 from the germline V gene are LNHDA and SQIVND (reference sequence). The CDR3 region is CASRPRGGASSYEQYF. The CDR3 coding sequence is TGTGCCAGTAGACCCCGTGGAGGCGCTAGCTCCTACGAGCAGTACTTC.

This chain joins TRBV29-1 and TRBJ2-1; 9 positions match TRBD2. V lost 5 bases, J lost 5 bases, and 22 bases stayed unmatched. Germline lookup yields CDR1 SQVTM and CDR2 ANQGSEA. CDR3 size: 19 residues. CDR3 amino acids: CSVQPPWGGLAGYNNEQFF. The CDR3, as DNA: TGCAGCGTTCAACCCCCGTGGGGAGGGCTAGCGGGATATAACAATGAGCAGTTCTTC.

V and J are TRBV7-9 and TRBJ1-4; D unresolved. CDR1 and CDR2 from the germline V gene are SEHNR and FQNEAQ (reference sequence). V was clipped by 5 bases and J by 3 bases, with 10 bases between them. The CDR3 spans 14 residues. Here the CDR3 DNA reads TGTGCCAGCAGCCCGCGTAACTCTAATGAAAAACTGTTTTTT. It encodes CASSPRNSNEKLFF.

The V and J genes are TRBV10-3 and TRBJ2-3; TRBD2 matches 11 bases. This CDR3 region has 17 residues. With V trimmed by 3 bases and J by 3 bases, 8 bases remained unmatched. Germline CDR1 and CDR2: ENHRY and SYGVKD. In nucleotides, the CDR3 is TGTGCCATCAGTGAACTCACTAGCGGGAGTACGACAGATACGCAGTATTTT. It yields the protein CAISELTSGSTTDTQYF.